These 32 T cell receptor beta chains originate from one sample sequenced in a study of cytomegalovirus exposure and HLA in healthy donors. Amplification used 60 Vbeta primers and 13 Jbeta primers. Sequenced by immunoSEQ multiplex PCR; TCRdb stores in-frame clones only, minus some. The sample shows under 110,000 clones, around 80% of them seen only once. What was sequenced was PBMCs. The receptor set was obtained from a man aged 55 to 70 in good health and CMV-seronegative.

The chain uses TRBV6-1 and TRBJ2-1; no clear D gene. Trimming cost V 5 bases and J 2 bases, with 10 bases left between them. The CDR3 spans 14 residues. Per the germline V gene, CDR1 is MNHNS and CDR2 is SASEGT. CDR3 coding DNA: TGTGCCAGCAGTCCTCTAACGACCTACAATGAGCAGTTCTTC. It is translated as CASSPLTTYNEQFF.

This chain uses TRBV2 with TRBJ2-7; TRBD2 matches at 7 bases. Looked up from germline, CDR1 is SNHLY and CDR2 is FYNNEI. This CDR3 has 12 residues. Unmatched junction bases numbered 11, after V lost 10 bases and J lost 8 bases. The CDR3, as DNA: TGTGCCACCCTAAGGGCGGGGGATAAGCAGTACGTC. Its translation is CATLRAGDKQYV.

As DNA, the CDR3 is TGTGCCAGCAGTCAATCAGGGCGGTGGAGCACTGAAGCTTTCTTT. Translation gives CASSQSGRWSTEAFF. J is TRBJ1-1 and V is TRBV27, with a weak D call TRBD1 (5 bases). Looked up from germline, CDR1 is MNHEY and CDR2 is SMNVEV (reference sequence). The ends were cut back, 5 bases at V and 4 bases at J, with 17 bases in the middle. The CDR3 totals 15 residues.

V is TRBV15 and J is TRBJ1-2, with D tentatively TRBD1 (6 bases). The CDR3 has 14 residues. V shed 0 bases and J shed 9 bases, with 14 bases lying between them. CDR1 and CDR2 from the germline V gene are LNHNV and YYDKDF (reference sequence). The CDR3 loop is CATSRDRAGDSYTF. The DNA of the CDR3 is TGTGCCACCAGCAGAGATCGAGCGGGGGACAGCTACACCTTC.

This clone was recorded a few times. The rearrangement uses TRBV25-1 and TRBJ1-1; maybe TRBD1 (6 bases). The germline V and J ends were trimmed by 3 bases and 5 bases, with 10 bases remaining between them. The CDR3 totals 13 residues. Germline CDR1 and CDR2: MGHDK and SYGVNS. The CDR3 DNA is TGTGCCAGCAGTGACGGGGGGCGGACTGAAGCTTTCTTT. It encodes CASSDGGRTEAFF.

The chain joins TRBV2 to TRBJ1-3; tentative D call: TRBD1 (6 bases). This CDR3 region has 14 residues. Trimming left V 7 bases short and J 0 bases short, with 10 bases between. CDR1 is SNHLY and CDR2 is FYNNEI in the germline V gene. The CDR3: CASMDSLSGNTIYF. The DNA of the CDR3 is TGTGCCAGCATGGACAGCCTCTCTGGAAACACCATATATTTT. The whole variable domain, filled in from reference TRBV2 and TRBJ1-3, reads EPEVTQTPSHQVTQMGQEVILRCVPISNHLYFYWYRQILGQKVEFLVSFYNNEISEKSEIFDDQFSVERPDGSNFTLKIRSTKLEDSAMYFCASMDSLSGNTIYFGEGSWLTVV.

About this clone itself: Distinct nucleotide sequences in the sample also encode this CDR3. This chain joins TRBV7-2 and TRBJ1-6, with 9 bases that match TRBD1. The CDR3 runs 15 residues. V lost 5 bases and J lost 6; bases outside the gene matches: 5. CDR1 SGHTA and CDR2 FQGNSA come from the germline V gene. The CDR3 loop reads CASSLGTGTNSPLHF. As DNA, the CDR3 is TGTGCCAGCAGCCTGGGGACAGGGACTAATTCACCCCTCCACTTT.

V gene TRBV27 combines with J gene TRBJ2-3; D is unresolved. Trimming took 0 bases from V and 3 from J, leaving 4 bases between them. The CDR3 length is 13 residues. Germline V CDR1 and CDR2: MNHEY, SMNVEV (reference sequence). The CDR3 protein is CASSLSLTDTQYF. For the CDR3, the DNA is TGTGCCAGCAGTTTATCCCTTACAGATACGCAGTATTTT.

The chain joins TRBV15 to TRBJ2-5; the D gene is possibly TRBD1 (6 bases). This CDR3 comprises 14 residues. CDR1 is LNHNV and CDR2 is YYDKDF in the germline V gene (reference sequence). Trimming took 3 bases from V and 5 from J, leaving 13 bases between them. CDR3 bases: TGTGCCACCAGCAGGAAGGGGGTTTCGGAGACCCAGTACTTC. Protein sequence: CATSRKGVSETQYF.

CDR3 sequence: CASSQLAGDVTQYF. The CDR3 DNA reads TGCGCCAGCAGCCAACTAGCGGGGGACGTGACCCAGTACTTC. V is TRBV4-1 and J is TRBJ2-5; 10 bases align to TRBD2. Germline V CDR1 and CDR2: MGHRA, YSYEKL. V trimming: 2 bases; J trimming: 7 bases; junction bases outside the gene matches: 4. The CDR3 length is 14 residues.

V and J are TRBV4-3 and TRBJ1-2, with D perhaps TRBD1 (5 bases). The germline CDR1 and CDR2 sequences are LGHNA and YSLEER. This CDR3 spans 16 amino acids. V lost 0 bases and J lost 7, with 18 bases in between. The CDR3, as DNA: TGCGCCAGCAGCCAAGATGTGTCTGGGGGGGTAGGTGGCTACACCTTC. Translation gives CASSQDVSGGVGGYTF.

The V and J genes are TRBV25-1 and TRBJ2-5; the match to TRBD1 covers 9 bases. The end of the DNA is better explained by TRBJ2-7, so the J call may be wrong. The CDR3 has 15 residues. Germline-derived CDR1 and CDR2 are MGHDK and SYGVNS. The chain's CDR3 is CASSEPGTGSYEQYF. In nucleotides, the CDR3 is TGTGCCAGCAGTGAACCCGGGACAGGGTCCTACGAGCAGTACTTC.

The genes are TRBV2 and TRBJ2-1; TRBD1 agrees at 7 bases. J was trimmed by 5 bases and V by 8 bases; bases with no gene match: 3. Germline V gives CDR1 SNHLY, CDR2 FYNNEI. This CDR3 contains 12 residues. This CDR3 reads CASRGQNNEQFF. In nucleotides, the CDR3 is TGTGCCAGCCGGGGACAGAACAATGAGCAGTTCTTC.

The rearrangement links TRBV9 to TRBJ2-3; D perhaps matches TRBD1 (6 bases). Trimming took 0 bases from V and 1 from J, leaving 9 bases between them. This CDR3 spans 15 amino acids. CDR1 is SGDLS and CDR2 is YYNGEE in the germline V gene. Written as DNA, the CDR3 is TGTGCCAGCAGCGTAGAGCAGGGGCGCACAGATACGCAGTATTTT. Amino acid sequence: CASSVEQGRTDTQYF.

The table lists this clone with a few counts. The gene calls are TRBV28 and TRBJ1-2, with D maybe TRBD1 (5 bases). Per the germline V gene, CDR1 is MDHEN and CDR2 is SYDVKM. With 6 bases removed from V and 6 bases from J, the gap between germline ends came to 14 bases. The CDR3 sequence is 13 residues long. CDR3 coding DNA: TGTGCCAGCAGCACTCGGGGGGGAAATGGCTACACCTTC. Translated: CASSTRGGNGYTF.

The chain joins TRBV28 to TRBJ1-6, with TRBD1 as a possible D gene (5 bases). Germline-derived CDR1 and CDR2 are MDHEN and SYDVKM. Trimming pared 5 bases from V and 4 bases from J, leaving 6 bases between. This CDR3 contains 13 residues. The CDR3 bases are TGTGCCAGCAGTCGACAGTATAATTCACCCCTCCACTTT. Protein sequence: CASSRQYNSPLHF.

This chain connects TRBV12-5 to TRBJ1-6, with D possibly matching TRBD1 (5 bases). Looked up from germline, CDR1 is LGHNT and CDR2 is FRNRAP. The V gene lost 0 bases and the J gene lost 0 bases, with 12 bases spanning the gap. The CDR3 extends over 18 amino acids. The CDR3 nucleotides are TGTGCTAGTGGTTTGGTGCGGGGGGAGAGCTCCTATAATTCACCCCTCCACTTT. Protein sequence: CASGLVRGESSYNSPLHF.

The rearrangement links TRBV5-8 to TRBJ2-3; D is ambiguous. CDR1 is SGHTS and CDR2 is YDEGEE in the germline V gene. This CDR3 is built from 14 residues. V shed 2 bases and J shed 0 bases, with 7 bases lying between them. DNA of the CDR3: TGTGCCAGCAGCTTTAGTCCTAGCACAGATACGCAGTATTTT. It translates to CASSFSPSTDTQYF.

V is TRBV7-2 and J is TRBJ1-6; weak D call: TRBD1 (6 bases). Germline-derived CDR1 and CDR2 are SGHTA and FQGNSA. The CDR3 loop spans 14 amino acids. V lost 5 bases and J lost 7, with 12 bases in between. CDR3 coding DNA: TGTGCCAGCAGCCCGGGACAACCAAATTCACCCCTCCACTTT. The encoded protein is CASSPGQPNSPLHF.

This clone appeared a single time. The chain carries TRBV5-6 and TRBJ2-1; D not resolved. V was trimmed by 4 bases and J by 8 bases, leaving 13 bases between them. CDR3 length: 13 residues. Per germline, CDR1 SGHDT and CDR2 YYEEEE. CDR3: CASSPLKLDEQFF. The CDR3 bases are TGTGCCAGCAGCCCTTTGAAGCTTGATGAGCAGTTCTTC.

The chain has TRBV5-1 and TRBJ2-4; 8 nucleotides line up with TRBD1. This CDR3 region has 14 residues. V lost 3 bases, J lost 7 bases, and 6 bases stayed unmatched. Per the germline V gene, CDR1 is SGHRS and CDR2 is YFSETQ. CDR3 bases: TGCGCCAGCAGCTCGCAGACAGGGGCGAACATTCAGTACTTC. Translation: CASSSQTGANIQYF.

The rearrangement links TRBV18 to TRBJ2-1; possibly TRBD1 for D (6 bases). This CDR3 contains 15 residues. Germline V gene sequence: CDR1 KGHSH, CDR2 LQKENI. Deletions cut 1 base from V and 7 bases from J, with 14 bases between. Written as DNA, the CDR3 is TGTGCCAGCTCACCACGGGACACCCAATGGAATGAGCAGTTCTTC. Residues: CASSPRDTQWNEQFF.

CDR3 sequence (DNA): TGTGCCAGTAACAACAGAAATCAGCCCCAGCATTTT. The encoded protein is CASNNRNQPQHF. This chain uses TRBV19 with TRBJ1-5; D is ambiguous. Trimming pared 7 bases from V and 4 bases from J, leaving 8 bases between. The CDR3 runs 12 residues. CDR1 is LNHDA, CDR2 SQIVND, per germline (reference sequence).

The chain has TRBV9 and TRBJ1-2, with a weak D call TRBD1 (6 bases). Germline loops: CDR1 SGDLS, CDR2 YYNGEE. Trimming removed 4 bases at V and 4 bases at J, with 11 bases between. This CDR3 comprises 13 residues. This chain's CDR3 is CASSPTGPYGYTF. CDR3 coding DNA: TGTGCCAGCAGCCCCACAGGGCCCTATGGCTACACCTTC.

The V call is TRBV7-2, the J call TRBJ2-5; 8 bases are shared with TRBD2. Trimming cost V 5 bases and J 2 bases; bases outside gene matches: 16. The CDR3 runs to 18 residues. Germline loops: CDR1 SGHTA, CDR2 FQGNSA. The chain's CDR3 is CASSHRGAERGLQETQYF. The CDR3 DNA reads as TGTGCCAGCAGCCACCGGGGGGCGGAGCGGGGGTTGCAAGAGACCCAGTACTTC.

V usage is TRBV7-2 and J usage is TRBJ2-2, with TRBD1 matching over 8 bases. With V trimmed by 5 bases and J by 5 bases, 7 bases remained unmatched. CDR1 SGHTA and CDR2 FQGNSA come from the germline V gene. This CDR3 has 15 amino acids. DNA for the CDR3: TGTGCCAGCAGCCCATGGACAGGGCGAACCGGGGAGCTGTTTTTT. Its translation: CASSPWTGRTGELFF.

This chain uses TRBV7-2 with TRBJ2-3; no clear D. V lost 0 bases, J lost 4 bases, and 8 bases lay in between. Germline CDR1 reads SGHTA; CDR2 reads FQGNSA. This CDR3 spans 14 amino acids. The chain's CDR3 is CASSLAVPADTQYF. CDR3 DNA sequence: TGTGCCAGCAGCTTAGCGGTTCCGGCAGATACGCAGTATTTT. The whole variable domain, filled in from reference TRBV7-2 and TRBJ2-3, reads GAGVSQSPSNKVTEKGKDVELRCDPISGHTALYWYRQSLGQGLEFLIYFQGNSAPDKSGLPSDRFSAERTGGSVSTLTIQRTQQEDSAVYLCASSLAVPADTQYFGPGTRLTVL.

This sequence joins TRBV7-8 and TRBJ2-7; TRBD1 matches 11 bases. Germline-derived CDR1 and CDR2 are SGHVS and FQNEAQ. CDR3 size: 17 residues. V lost 1 base, J lost 3 bases, and 8 bases stayed unmatched. CDR3: CASSLGFSGTGGYEQYF. The CDR3 DNA sequence: TGTGCCAGCAGCTTAGGGTTCTCTGGGACAGGGGGCTACGAGCAGTACTTC.

This clone was counted only a few times. The chain couples TRBV6-1 to TRBJ2-1, with TRBD1 matching over 7 bases. This CDR3 is built from 13 residues. Trimming cost V 7 bases and J 3 bases; bases outside gene matches: 3. The germline V gene encodes CDR1 MNHNS and CDR2 SASEGT. CDR3 loop: CASNWDSYNEQFF. The CDR3 DNA sequence: TGTGCCAGCAATTGGGACAGCTACAATGAGCAGTTCTTC.

The chain has TRBV7-9 and TRBJ2-3; D remains ambiguous. Germline V gene lookup returns CDR1 SEHNR and CDR2 FQNEAQ (reference sequence). Trimming stripped 2 bases from V and 3 bases from J, with 6 bases between. The CDR3 has 13 amino acids. CDR3 DNA: TGTGCCAGCAGCTTACTCCGGACAGATACGCAGTATTTT. This sequence encodes CASSLLRTDTQYF.

The genes are TRBV5-4 and TRBJ2-2, with 8 bases fitting TRBD1. V shed 4 bases, J shed 3 bases, and the junction held 2 bases outside the gene matches. CDR1 and CDR2 (germline): SGHNT, YYREEE (reference sequence). CDR3 length: 14 amino acids. As DNA, the CDR3 is TGTGCCAGCAGCCTGACAGGGGACACCGGGGAGCTGTTTTTT. Amino acids: CASSLTGDTGELFF.

In this sample, this clone turned up once. V gene TRBV15 combines with J gene TRBJ1-2; D is undetermined. The CDR3 is made up of 15 amino acids. Germline V gives CDR1 LNHNV, CDR2 YYDKDF (reference sequence). With 0 bases removed from V and 0 bases from J, the gap between germline ends came to 8 bases. CDR3 coding DNA: TGTGCCACCAGCAGAGAGAACAGTGCTAACTATGGCTACACCTTC. Translation: CATSRENSANYGYTF.